This TCR beta chain comes out of a study of CD8+CD57+ T cells in acquired aplastic anemia. The patients chosen for sequencing had shown expansion of CD8+CD57+ cells (detected by flow cytometry). Genomic DNA templated the TCR beta VDJ and CDR3 profiling. TCRdb independently ran MiXCR on the reads; one entry per CDR3 protein. The top ten hold less than 0.85% of the sample, which has around 430,000 distinct CDR3 sequences, roughly a third seen once. The trim removed 7 bases at V and 6 bases at J, leaving 14 bases unmatched. The germline CDR1 and CDR2 sequences are SGHAT and FQNNGV. This CDR3 has 16 amino acids.

Sequencing used sorted CD4+, CD8+, or CD8+CD57+ T cells (not recorded which) from PBMCs. The rearrangement links TRBV11-2 to TRBJ2-3; 9 nucleotides match TRBD2. This TCR derives from a human donor with aplastic anemia. This CDR3 is CASNNRLAGSMDTQYF. CDR3 in DNA: TGTGCCAGCAACAACCGCCTAGCGGGGAGCATGGATACGCAGTATTTT.